The 13 T cell receptor beta chains presented below share a single source sample, sequenced in a study of blood T cell repertoires in COVID-19. TCRdb's table, derived via immunoSEQ multiplex PCR, lists solely in-frame clones and lacks some. Of 150,000 to 200,000 clones listed, 82% are singletons. The sequenced material came from PBMCs or T cells enriched from blood (not recorded which). These receptors were taken from a man aged 40-49 years who had recovered from COVID-19.

The genes are TRBV18 and TRBJ1-6; D is unclear. This CDR3 spans 16 amino acids. Germline lookup yields CDR1 KGHSH and CDR2 LQKENI. Trimming pared 6 bases from V and 2 bases from J, leaving 14 bases between. CDR3 region: CASSPAADTYNSPLHF. CDR3 nucleotide sequence: TGTGCCAGCTCCCCGGCTGCAGACACCTATAATTCACCCCTCCACTTT.

This rearrangement joins TRBV4-3 to TRBJ2-1; 14 bases are a match to TRBD2. This CDR3 region has 17 residues. Unmatched junction bases numbered 10, after V lost 4 bases and J lost 8 bases. Germline values: CDR1 LGHNA, CDR2 YSLEER. CDR3 amino acids: CASSRQRLAGGLDEQFF. The CDR3 DNA is TGCGCCAGCAGCCGCCAACGACTAGCGGGAGGGTTGGATGAGCAGTTCTTC.

The table lists this clone with a count of one. The chain links TRBV28 to TRBJ1-5; 7 nucleotides align to TRBD1. V trimming: 5 bases; J trimming: 6 bases; junction bases outside the gene matches: 10. The CDR3 totals 15 residues. The germline gives CDR1 MDHEN, CDR2 SYDVKM. CDR3 sequence reads: CASSPGGRRSQPQHF. The CDR3 nucleotides are TGTGCCAGCAGTCCAGGGGGGAGGAGGAGTCAGCCCCAGCATTTT. Looking up the rest from reference TRBV28 and TRBJ1-5 gives the full variable domain: DVKVTQSSRYLVKRTGEKVFLECVQDMDHENMFWYRQDPGLGLRLIYFSYDVKMKEKGDIPEGYSVSREKKERFSLILESASTNQTSMYLCASSPGGRRSQPQHFGDGTRLSIL.

This sequence joins TRBV6-2 or TRBV6-3 and TRBJ2-7, with D uncertain. V lost 4 bases and J 2 bases, leaving 9 bases between the germline ends. The CDR3 contains 13 residues. Looked up from germline, CDR1 is MNHEY and CDR2 is SVGEGT. In nucleotides, the CDR3 is TGTGCCAGCAGTTCTACAGATGCCTACGAGCAGTACTTC. Its translation is CASSSTDAYEQYF.

This chain uses TRBV7-3 with TRBJ2-1; D is possibly TRBD1 (5 bases). This CDR3 has 13 residues. Germline lookup yields CDR1 SGHTA and CDR2 FQGTGA. With 2 bases removed from V and 5 bases from J, the gap between germline ends came to 7 bases. The CDR3 sequence is CASSLSGNNEQFF. CDR3 nucleotides: TGTGCCAGCAGCTTATCAGGGAACAATGAGCAGTTCTTC. The full variable domain, its missing parts supplied by reference TRBV7-3 and TRBJ2-1, is GAGVSQTPSNKVTEKGKYVELRCDPISGHTALYWYRQSLGQGPEFLIYFQGTGAADDSGLPNDRFFAVRPEGSVSTLKIQRTERGDSAVYLCASSLSGNNEQFFGPGTRLTVL.

The chain links TRBV6-5 to TRBJ1-5; D gene ambiguous. V dropped 6 bases and J dropped 0 bases, with 12 bases sitting between them. Germline V gives CDR1 MNHEY, CDR2 SVGAGI. The CDR3 runs 15 residues. Written as DNA, the CDR3 is TGTGCCAGCAGACTGCGACATGATAGCAATCAGCCCCAGCATTTT. Its protein product is CASRLRHDSNQPQHF.

The chain is built from TRBV4-2 and TRBJ1-2; possible D gene TRBD1, 6 bases. The germline V gene has CDR1 LGHNA and CDR2 YNFKEQ. V was cut by 3 bases and J by 3 bases, with 17 bases left in between. The CDR3 covers 16 residues. CDR3: CASSHPSAGVDYGYTF. CDR3 bases: TGTGCCAGCAGCCATCCTTCCGCAGGGGTAGACTATGGCTACACCTTC.

The chain links TRBV9 to TRBJ1-2, with D possibly being TRBD1 (5 bases). This CDR3 has 17 amino acids. V was clipped by 0 bases and J by 3 bases, with 18 bases between them. Germline CDR1 is SGDLS and CDR2 is YYNGEE. CDR3 bases: TGTGCCAGCAGCGTAGGATCCCGGCCCGGGGGGGACTATGGCTACACCTTC. This sequence encodes CASSVGSRPGGDYGYTF.

The chain links TRBV5-4 to TRBJ1-1, with D hard to call. The CDR3 totals 17 residues. Trimming cost V 4 bases and J 4 bases, with 23 bases left between them. Germline loops: CDR1 SGHNT, CDR2 YYREEE (reference sequence). CDR3 sequence reads: CASSPQRARVDRTEAFF. The CDR3 DNA is TGTGCCAGCAGCCCCCAGCGGGCACGAGTGGACCGCACTGAAGCTTTCTTT.

The chain recombines TRBV28 with TRBJ2-7; D may be TRBD2 (7 bases). Germline V gene lookup returns CDR1 MDHEN and CDR2 SYDVKM. The V end was cut by 4 bases, the J end by 5 bases, with 18 bases between. The CDR3 consists of 15 residues. The CDR3 DNA is TGTGCCAGCAGTTCTCTCATGGGGGGGCGCGACGAGCAGTACGTC. As protein: CASSSLMGGRDEQYV.

The chain carries TRBV20-1 and TRBJ2-1; 11 nucleotides match TRBD2. The junction had 5 bases not matched to a gene; V was cut back by 3 bases and J by 4 bases. In germline, CDR1 is DFQATT, CDR2 SNEGSKA (reference sequence). The CDR3 spans 15 residues. The chain's CDR3 is CSASSGREEYNEQFF. The DNA of the CDR3 is TGCAGTGCTAGTAGCGGGAGGGAAGAATACAATGAGCAGTTCTTC.

V gene TRBV6-2 or TRBV6-3 combines with J gene TRBJ1-5, with D unresolved. The V end was cut by 0 bases, the J end by 6 bases, with 12 bases between. The CDR3 covers 15 residues. Germline V gives CDR1 MNHEY, CDR2 SVGEGT. This CDR3 reads CASSYSADIPQPQHF. CDR3 DNA sequence: TGTGCCAGCAGTTACTCCGCAGACATCCCTCAGCCCCAGCATTTT.

This chain joins TRBV7-9 and TRBJ1-2; D possibly corresponds to TRBD1 (6 bases). V was trimmed by 6 bases and J by 0 bases, leaving 23 bases between them. The V gene's germline CDR1 is SEHNR and CDR2 FQNEAQ (reference sequence). There are 18 residues in the CDR3. For the CDR3, the DNA is TGTGCCAGCAGTCCCACAACCCGGGACATACGTGCTAACTATGGCTACACCTTC. Amino acids: CASSPTTRDIRANYGYTF.